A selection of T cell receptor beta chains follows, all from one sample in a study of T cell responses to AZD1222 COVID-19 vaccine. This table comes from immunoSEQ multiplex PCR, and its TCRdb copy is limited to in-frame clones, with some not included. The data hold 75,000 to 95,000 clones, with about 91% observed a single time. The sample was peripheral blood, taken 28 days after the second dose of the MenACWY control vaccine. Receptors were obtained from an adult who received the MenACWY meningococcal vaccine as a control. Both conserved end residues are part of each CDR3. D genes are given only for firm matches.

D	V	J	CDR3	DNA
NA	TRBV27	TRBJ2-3	CASSLSSPTDTQYF	TGTGCCAGCAGTTTATCGTCTCCCACAGATACGCAGTATTTT
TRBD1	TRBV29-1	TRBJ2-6	CSAGTGGTGANVLTF	TGCAGCGCAGGGACAGGGGGAACTGGGGCCAACGTCCTGACTTTC
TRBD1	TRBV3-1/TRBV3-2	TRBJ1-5	CASSQEDRGFNQPQHF	TGTGCCAGCAGCCAAGAGGACAGGGGGTTCAATCAGCCCCAGCATTTT
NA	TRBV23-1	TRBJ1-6	CAGRTAGPNSPLHF	TGCGCCGGACGGACGGCTGGACCGAATTCACCCCTCCACTTT
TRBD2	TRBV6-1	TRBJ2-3	CASSAIAGGVTDTQYF	TGTGCCAGCAGTGCCATAGCGGGGGGGGTCACAGATACGCAGTATTTT
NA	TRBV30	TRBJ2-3	CAWSQSPGVFRTDTQYF	TGTGCCTGGAGCCAGAGTCCCGGTGTCTTTCGCACAGATACGCAGTATTTT
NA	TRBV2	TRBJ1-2	CASRDTFNLGYGYTF	TGTGCCAGCCGGGACACATTTAACTTGGGCTATGGCTACACCTTC
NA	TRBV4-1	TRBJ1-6	CASSQVTGEWSPLHF	TGCGCCAGCAGCCAAGTCACTGGGGAGTGGTCACCCCTCCACTTT
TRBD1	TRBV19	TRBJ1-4	CASTRDRINEKLFF	TGTGCCAGTACCCGGGACAGGATAAATGAAAAACTGTTTTTT
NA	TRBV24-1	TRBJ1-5	CATSAGGSQPQHF	TGTGCCACCAGTGCCGGGGGCAGTCAGCCCCAGCATTTT